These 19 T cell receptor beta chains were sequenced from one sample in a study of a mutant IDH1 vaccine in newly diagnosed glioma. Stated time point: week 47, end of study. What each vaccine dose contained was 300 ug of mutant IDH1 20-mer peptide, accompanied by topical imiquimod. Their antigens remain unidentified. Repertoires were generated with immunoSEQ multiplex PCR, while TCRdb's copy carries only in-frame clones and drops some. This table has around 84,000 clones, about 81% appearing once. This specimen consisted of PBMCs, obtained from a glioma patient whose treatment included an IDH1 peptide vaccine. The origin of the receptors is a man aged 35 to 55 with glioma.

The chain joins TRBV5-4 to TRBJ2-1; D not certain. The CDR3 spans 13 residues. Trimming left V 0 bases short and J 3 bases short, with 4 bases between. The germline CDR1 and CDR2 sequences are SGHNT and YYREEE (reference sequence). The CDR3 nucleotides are TGTGCCAGCAGCTTGGACGGCTACAATGAGCAGTTCTTC. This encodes CASSLDGYNEQFF.

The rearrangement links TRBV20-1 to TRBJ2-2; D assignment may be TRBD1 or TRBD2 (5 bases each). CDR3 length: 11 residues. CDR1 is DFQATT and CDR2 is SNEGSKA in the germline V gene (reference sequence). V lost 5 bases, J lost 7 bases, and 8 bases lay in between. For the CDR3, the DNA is TGCAGTGCTGGGGGAGACGGGGAGCTGTTTTTT. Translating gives CSAGGDGELFF.

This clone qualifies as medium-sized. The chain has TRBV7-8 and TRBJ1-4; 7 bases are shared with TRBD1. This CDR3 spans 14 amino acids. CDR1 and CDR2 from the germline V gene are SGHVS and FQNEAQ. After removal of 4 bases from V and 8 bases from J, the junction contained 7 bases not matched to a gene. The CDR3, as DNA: TGTGCCAGCAGCTGGGGGGACAGAGTCGAAAAACTGTTTTTT. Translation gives CASSWGDRVEKLFF.

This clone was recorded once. Here the CDR3 reads CASSLSTGAITDTQYF. The CDR3 nucleotides are TGTGCCAGCAGCTTGTCGACAGGGGCAATCACAGATACGCAGTATTTT. The rearrangement links TRBV5-6 to TRBJ2-3; 8 positions agree with TRBD1. The ends lost 1 base at V and 2 bases at J; junction bases unmatched: 6. The germline CDR1 and CDR2 sequences are SGHDT and YYEEEE. CDR3 length: 16 amino acids.

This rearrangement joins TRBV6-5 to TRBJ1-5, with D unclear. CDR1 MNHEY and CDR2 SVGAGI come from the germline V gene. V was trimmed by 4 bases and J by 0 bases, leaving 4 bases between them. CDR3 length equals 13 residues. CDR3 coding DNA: TGTGCCAGCAGTTCTAGTAGCAATCAGCCCCAGCATTTT. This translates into CASSSSSNQPQHF.

CDR3 coding DNA: TGTGCCAGCAGCCCAACGAGGGAAGAGACCCAGTACTTC. Its translation: CASSPTREETQYF. The chain recombines TRBV2 with TRBJ2-5; a weak D match, TRBD2 (5 bases). V was clipped by 6 bases and J by 3 bases, with 11 bases between them. The germline gives CDR1 SNHLY, CDR2 FYNNEI. The CDR3 covers 13 residues.

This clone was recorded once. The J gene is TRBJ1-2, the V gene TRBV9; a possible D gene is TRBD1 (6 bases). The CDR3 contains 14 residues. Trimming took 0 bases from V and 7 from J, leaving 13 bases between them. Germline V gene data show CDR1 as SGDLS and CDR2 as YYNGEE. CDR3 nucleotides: TGTGCCAGCAGCGTAGAGGGACAATTAACTGGCTACACCTTC. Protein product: CASSVEGQLTGYTF.

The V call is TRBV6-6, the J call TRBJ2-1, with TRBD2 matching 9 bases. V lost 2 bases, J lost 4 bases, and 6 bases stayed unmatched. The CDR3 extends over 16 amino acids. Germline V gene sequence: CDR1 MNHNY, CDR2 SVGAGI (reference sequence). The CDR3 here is CASSYRTSGLYNEQFF. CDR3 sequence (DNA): TGTGCCAGCAGTTACCGAACTAGCGGGCTTTACAATGAGCAGTTCTTC.

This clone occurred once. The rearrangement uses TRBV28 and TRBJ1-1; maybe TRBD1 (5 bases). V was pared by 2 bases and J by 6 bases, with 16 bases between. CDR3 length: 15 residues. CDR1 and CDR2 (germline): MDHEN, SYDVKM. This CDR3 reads CASSLLPGGMAEAFF. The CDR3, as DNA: TGTGCCAGCAGTTTACTACCGGGGGGTATGGCTGAAGCTTTCTTT.

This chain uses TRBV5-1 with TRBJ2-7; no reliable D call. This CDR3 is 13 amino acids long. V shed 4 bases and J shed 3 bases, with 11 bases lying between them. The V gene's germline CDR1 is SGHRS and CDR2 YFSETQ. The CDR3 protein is CASSPSKGYEQYF. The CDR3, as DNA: TGCGCCAGCAGCCCTTCCAAGGGCTACGAGCAGTACTTC. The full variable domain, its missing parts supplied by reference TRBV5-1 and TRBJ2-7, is KAGVTQTPRYLIKTRGQQVTLSCSPISGHRSVSWYQQTPGQGLQFLFEYFSETQRNKGNFPGRFSGRQFSNSRSEMNVSTLELGDSALYLCASSPSKGYEQYFGPGTRLTVT.

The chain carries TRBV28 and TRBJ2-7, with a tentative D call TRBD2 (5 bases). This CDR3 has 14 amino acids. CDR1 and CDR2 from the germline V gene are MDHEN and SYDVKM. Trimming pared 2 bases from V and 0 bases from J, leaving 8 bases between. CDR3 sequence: CASSLLATSYEQYF. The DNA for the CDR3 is TGTGCCAGCAGTTTACTAGCTACCTCCTACGAGCAGTACTTC. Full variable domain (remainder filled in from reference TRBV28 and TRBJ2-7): DVKVTQSSRYLVKRTGEKVFLECVQDMDHENMFWYRQDPGLGLRLIYFSYDVKMKEKGDIPEGYSVSREKKERFSLILESASTNQTSMYLCASSLLATSYEQYFGPGTRLTVT.

The CDR3 DNA is TGTGCCAGCAGCGGGGGGGCCGGGGACACTGAAGCTTTCTTT. Amino acids: CASSGGAGDTEAFF. The chain couples TRBV5-4 to TRBJ1-1, with D possibly matching TRBD1 (6 bases). The CDR3 extends over 14 amino acids. Germline loops: CDR1 SGHNT, CDR2 YYREEE (reference sequence). V lost 4 bases and J 3 bases, leaving 13 bases between the germline ends.

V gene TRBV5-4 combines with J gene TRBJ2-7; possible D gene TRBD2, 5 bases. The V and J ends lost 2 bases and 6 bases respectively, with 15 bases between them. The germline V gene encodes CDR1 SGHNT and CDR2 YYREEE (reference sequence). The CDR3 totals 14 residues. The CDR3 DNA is TGTGCCAGCAGCTTAGGTGGAGGCCTTCTCGAGCAGTACTTC. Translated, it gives CASSLGGGLLEQYF.

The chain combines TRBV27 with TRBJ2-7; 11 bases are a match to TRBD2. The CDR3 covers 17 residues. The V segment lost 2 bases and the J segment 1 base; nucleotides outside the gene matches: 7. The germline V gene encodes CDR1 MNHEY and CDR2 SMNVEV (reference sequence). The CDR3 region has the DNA TGTGCCAGCAGTTTAAACCCTAGCGGGGGGTTTTCCTACGAGCAGTACTTC. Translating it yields CASSLNPSGGFSYEQYF.

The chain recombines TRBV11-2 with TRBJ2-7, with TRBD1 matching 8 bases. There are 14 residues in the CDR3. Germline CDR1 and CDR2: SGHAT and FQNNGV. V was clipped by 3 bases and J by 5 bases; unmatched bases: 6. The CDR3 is CASSFSGQGDEQYF. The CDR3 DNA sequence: TGTGCCAGCAGCTTTTCCGGACAGGGAGACGAGCAGTACTTC. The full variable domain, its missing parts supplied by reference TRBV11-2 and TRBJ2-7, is EAGVAQSPRYKIIEKRQSVAFWCNPISGHATLYWYQQILGQGPKLLIQFQNNGVVDDSQLPKDRFSAERLKGVDSTLKIQPAKLEDSAVYLCASSFSGQGDEQYFGPGTRLTVT.

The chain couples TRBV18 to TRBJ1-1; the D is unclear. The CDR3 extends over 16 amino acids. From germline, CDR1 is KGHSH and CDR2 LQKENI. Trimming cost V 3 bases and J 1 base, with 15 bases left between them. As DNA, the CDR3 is TGTGCCAGCTCACCTTCCCGCGGGCATCGGAACACTGAAGCTTTCTTT. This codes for CASSPSRGHRNTEAFF. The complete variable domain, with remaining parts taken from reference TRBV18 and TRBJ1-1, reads NAGVMQNPRHLVRRRGQEARLRCSPMKGHSHVYWYRQLPEEGLKFMVYLQKENIIDESGMPKERFSAEFPKEGPSILRIQQVVRGDSAAYFCASSPSRGHRNTEAFFGQGTRLTVV.

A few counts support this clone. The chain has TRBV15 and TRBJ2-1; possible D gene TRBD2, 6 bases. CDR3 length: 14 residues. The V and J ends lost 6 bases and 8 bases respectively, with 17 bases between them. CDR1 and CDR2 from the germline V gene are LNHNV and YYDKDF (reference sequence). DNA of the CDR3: TGTGCCACCAGTGGGGAACGCGGGGTGGATGAGCAGTTCTTC. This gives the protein CATSGERGVDEQFF.

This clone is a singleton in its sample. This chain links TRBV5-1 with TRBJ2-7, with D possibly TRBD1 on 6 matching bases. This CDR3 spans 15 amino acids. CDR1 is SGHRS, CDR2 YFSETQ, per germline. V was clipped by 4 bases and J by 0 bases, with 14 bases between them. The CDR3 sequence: CASSPAQGYSYEQYF. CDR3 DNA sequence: TGCGCCAGCAGCCCGGCCCAGGGGTACTCCTACGAGCAGTACTTC.

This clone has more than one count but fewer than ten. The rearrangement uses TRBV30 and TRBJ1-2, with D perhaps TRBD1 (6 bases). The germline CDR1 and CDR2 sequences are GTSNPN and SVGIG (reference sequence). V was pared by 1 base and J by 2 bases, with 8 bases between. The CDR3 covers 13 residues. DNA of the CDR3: TGTGCCTGGAGTGGGGACATCAACTATGGCTACACCTTC. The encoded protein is CAWSGDINYGYTF.